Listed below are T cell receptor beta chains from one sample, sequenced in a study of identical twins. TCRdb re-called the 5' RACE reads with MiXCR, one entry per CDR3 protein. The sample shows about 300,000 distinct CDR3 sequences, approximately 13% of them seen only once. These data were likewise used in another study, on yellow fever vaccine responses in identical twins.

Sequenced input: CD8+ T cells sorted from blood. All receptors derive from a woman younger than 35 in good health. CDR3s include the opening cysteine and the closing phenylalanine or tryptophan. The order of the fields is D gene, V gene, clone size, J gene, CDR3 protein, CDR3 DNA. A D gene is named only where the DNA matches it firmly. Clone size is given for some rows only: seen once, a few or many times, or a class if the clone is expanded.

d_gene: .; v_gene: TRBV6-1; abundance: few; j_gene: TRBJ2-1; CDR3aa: CASSEIWDNEQFF; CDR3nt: TGTGCCAGCAGTGAAATCTGGGACAATGAGCAGTTCTTC
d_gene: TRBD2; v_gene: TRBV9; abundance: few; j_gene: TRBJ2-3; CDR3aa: CASSDEPSSGSLADTQYF; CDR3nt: TGTGCCAGCAGCGACGAGCCTTCTAGCGGGAGTTTAGCAGATACGCAGTATTTT
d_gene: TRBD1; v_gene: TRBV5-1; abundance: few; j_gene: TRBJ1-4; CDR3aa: CASSPTDQGAANEKLFF; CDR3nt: TGCGCCAGCAGCCCCACGGACCAGGGGGCGGCTAATGAAAAACTGTTTTTT
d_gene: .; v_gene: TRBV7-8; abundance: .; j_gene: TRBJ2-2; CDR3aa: CASSPSGYNTGELFF; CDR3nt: TGTGCCAGCAGCCCAAGCGGTTATAACACCGGGGAGCTGTTTTTT
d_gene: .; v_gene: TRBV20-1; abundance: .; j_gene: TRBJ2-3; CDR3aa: CSAREIAENTQYF; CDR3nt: TGCAGTGCTAGAGAGATAGCGGAGAATACGCAGTATTTT
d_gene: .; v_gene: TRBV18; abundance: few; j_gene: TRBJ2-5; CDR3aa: CASSPSGAQETQYF; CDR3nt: TGTGCCAGCTCACCCTCGGGGGCCCAAGAGACCCAGTACTTC
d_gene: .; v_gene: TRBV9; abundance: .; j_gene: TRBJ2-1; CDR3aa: CASTSPPDEQFF; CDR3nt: TGTGCCAGCACCTCACCCCCCGATGAGCAGTTCTTC
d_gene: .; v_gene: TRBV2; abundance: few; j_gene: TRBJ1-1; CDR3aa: CASSPTGKGAFF; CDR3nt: TGTGCCAGCAGCCCAACAGGGAAGGGAGCTTTCTTT
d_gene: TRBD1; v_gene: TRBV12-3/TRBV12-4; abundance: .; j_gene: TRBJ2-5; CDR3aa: CASSFGTGQETQYF; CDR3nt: TGTGCCAGCAGTTTTGGGACAGGACAAGAGACCCAGTACTTC
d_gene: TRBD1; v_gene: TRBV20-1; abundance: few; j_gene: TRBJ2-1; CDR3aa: CSARADRDNEQFF; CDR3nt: TGCAGTGCTAGGGCCGACAGGGACAATGAGCAGTTCTTC
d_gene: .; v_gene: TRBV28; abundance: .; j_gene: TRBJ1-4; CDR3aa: CASSLIGTPMFF; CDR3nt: TGTGCCAGCAGTTTAATCGGGACGCCAATGTTTTTT
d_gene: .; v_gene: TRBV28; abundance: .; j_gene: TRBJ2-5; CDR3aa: CASTTWGTSSSETQYF; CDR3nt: TGTGCCAGCACCACCTGGGGGACATCCAGCTCGGAGACCCAGTACTTC
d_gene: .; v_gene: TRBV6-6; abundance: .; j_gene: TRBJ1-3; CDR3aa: CASREYSGNTIYF; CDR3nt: TGTGCCAGCAGGGAGTACTCTGGAAACACCATATATTTT
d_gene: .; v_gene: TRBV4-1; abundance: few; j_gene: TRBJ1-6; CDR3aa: CASSQGYPSHSPLHF; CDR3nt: TGCGCCAGCAGCCAAGGTTACCCCAGTCATTCACCCCTCCACTTT
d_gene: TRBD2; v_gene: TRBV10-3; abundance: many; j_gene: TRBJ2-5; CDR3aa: CAIGTGEGRETQYF; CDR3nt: TGTGCCATCGGTACGGGGGAGGGTCGAGAGACCCAGTACTTC
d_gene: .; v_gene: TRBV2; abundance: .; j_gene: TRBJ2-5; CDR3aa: CASPGDVETQYF; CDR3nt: TGTGCCAGCCCAGGGGATGTGGAGACCCAGTACTTC
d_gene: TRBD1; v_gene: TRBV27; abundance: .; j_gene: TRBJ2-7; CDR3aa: CASSLSDRAYEQYF; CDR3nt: TGTGCCAGCAGTTTATCGGACAGGGCCTACGAGCAGTACTTC
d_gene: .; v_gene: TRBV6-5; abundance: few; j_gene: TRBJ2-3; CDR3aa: CASSSTTDTQYF; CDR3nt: TGTGCCAGCAGTTCGACCACAGATACGCAGTATTTT
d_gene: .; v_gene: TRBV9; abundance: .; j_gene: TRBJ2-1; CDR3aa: CASSREGTYNEQFF; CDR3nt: TGTGCCAGCAGCCGAGAGGGGACCTACAATGAGCAGTTCTTC
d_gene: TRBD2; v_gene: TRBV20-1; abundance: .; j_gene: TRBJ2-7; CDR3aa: CSARDKLAGAAYEQYF; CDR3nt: TGCAGTGCTAGAGATAAACTCGCGGGAGCGGCCTACGAGCAGTACTTC
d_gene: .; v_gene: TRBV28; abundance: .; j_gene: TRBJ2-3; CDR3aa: CASSLQGFWTDTQYF; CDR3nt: TGTGCCAGCAGTTTGCAGGGCTTTTGGACAGATACGCAGTATTTT
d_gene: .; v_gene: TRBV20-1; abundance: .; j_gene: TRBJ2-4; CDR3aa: CSAMPVNLNIQYF; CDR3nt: TGCAGTGCTATGCCAGTTAATTTAAACATTCAGTACTTC
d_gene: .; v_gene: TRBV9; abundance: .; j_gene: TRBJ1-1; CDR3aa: CASGVGWGENTEAFF; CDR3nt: TGTGCCAGCGGAGTTGGTTGGGGGGAGAACACTGAAGCTTTCTTT
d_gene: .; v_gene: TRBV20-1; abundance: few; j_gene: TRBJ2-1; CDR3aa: CSARGPSSRTTVLDEQFF; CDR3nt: TGCAGTGCTAGAGGGCCTAGCAGTAGGACTACCGTTTTGGATGAGCAGTTCTTC
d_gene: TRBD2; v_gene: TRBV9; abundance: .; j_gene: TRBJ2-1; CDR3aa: CASSPGAGGTNNEQFF; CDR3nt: TGTGCCAGCAGCCCTGGGGCGGGGGGAACGAACAATGAGCAGTTCTTC
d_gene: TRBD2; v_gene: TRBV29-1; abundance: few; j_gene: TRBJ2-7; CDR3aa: CSVEGGGRNIGEQYF; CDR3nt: TGCAGCGTTGAAGGGGGAGGGAGGAATATCGGCGAGCAGTACTTC
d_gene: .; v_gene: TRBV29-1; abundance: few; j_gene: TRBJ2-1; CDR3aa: CSIGEGLGEQFF; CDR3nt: TGCAGCATCGGAGAGGGGTTGGGTGAGCAGTTCTTC
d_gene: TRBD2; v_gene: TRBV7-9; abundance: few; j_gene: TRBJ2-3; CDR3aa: CASSLSSGGSRNTQYF; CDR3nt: TGTGCCAGCAGCTTAAGTAGCGGGGGATCACGAAATACGCAGTATTTT
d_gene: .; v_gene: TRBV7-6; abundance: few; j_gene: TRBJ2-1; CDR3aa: CASSLTSFNEQFF; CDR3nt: TGTGCCAGCAGCTTAACTAGCTTCAATGAGCAGTTCTTC
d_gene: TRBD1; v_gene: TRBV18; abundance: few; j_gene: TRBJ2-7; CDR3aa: CASSPPGRQGAHEQYF; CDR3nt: TGTGCCAGCTCACCACCTGGGAGACAGGGGGCCCACGAGCAGTACTTC
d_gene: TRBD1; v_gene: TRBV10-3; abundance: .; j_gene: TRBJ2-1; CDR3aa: CATIPGQSSNNEQFF; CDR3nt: TGTGCCACCATTCCGGGACAGTCCTCCAACAATGAGCAGTTCTTC
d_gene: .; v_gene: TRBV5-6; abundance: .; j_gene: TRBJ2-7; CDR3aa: CASSPGKVGYEQYF; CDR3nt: TGTGCCAGCAGCCCCGGGAAAGTAGGTTACGAGCAGTACTTC
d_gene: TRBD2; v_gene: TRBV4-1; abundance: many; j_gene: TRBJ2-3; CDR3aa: CASSPSGDVAGGGTDTQYF; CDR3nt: TGCGCCAGCAGCCCCTCAGGGGATGTTGCGGGAGGAGGGACAGATACGCAGTATTTT
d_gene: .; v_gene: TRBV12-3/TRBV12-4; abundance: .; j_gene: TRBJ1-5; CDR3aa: CASRLEGAQPQHF; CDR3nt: TGTGCCAGCAGGTTGGAGGGCGCCCAGCCCCAGCATTTT
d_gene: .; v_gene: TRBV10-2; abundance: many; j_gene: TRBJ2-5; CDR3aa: CATLLLRQTGETQYF; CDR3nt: TGCGCCACCCTTCTCCTTCGACAGACCGGAGAGACCCAGTACTTC
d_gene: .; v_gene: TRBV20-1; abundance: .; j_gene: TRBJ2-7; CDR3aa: CSARDLRSYEQYF; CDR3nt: TGCAGTGCTAGGGACTTGCGATCCTACGAGCAGTACTTC
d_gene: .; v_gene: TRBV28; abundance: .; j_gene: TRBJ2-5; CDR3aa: CASSPDLRAQYF; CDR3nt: TGTGCCAGCAGTCCGGATTTGCGGGCCCAGTACTTC
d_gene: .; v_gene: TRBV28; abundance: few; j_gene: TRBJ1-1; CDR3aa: CASSNPGHGNTEAFF; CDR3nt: TGTGCCAGCAGCAACCCGGGACACGGGAACACTGAAGCTTTCTTT
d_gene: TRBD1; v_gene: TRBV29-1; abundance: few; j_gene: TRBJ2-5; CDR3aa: CSVADRDQETQYF; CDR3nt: TGCAGCGTTGCGGACAGGGACCAAGAGACCCAGTACTTC
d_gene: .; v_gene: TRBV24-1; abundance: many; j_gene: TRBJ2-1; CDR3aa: CATSDFGTDPYNEQFF; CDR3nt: TGTGCCACCAGTGATTTTGGGACGGACCCCTACAATGAGCAGTTCTTC
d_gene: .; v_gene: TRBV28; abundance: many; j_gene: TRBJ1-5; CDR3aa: CASSRNRVNQPQHF; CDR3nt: TGTGCCAGCAGTCGAAACAGGGTTAATCAGCCCCAGCATTTT
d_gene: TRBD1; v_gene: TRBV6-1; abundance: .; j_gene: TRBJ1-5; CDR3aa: CASSEPRQGSNQPQHF; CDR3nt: TGTGCCAGCAGTGAACCAAGACAGGGTAGCAATCAGCCCCAGCATTTT
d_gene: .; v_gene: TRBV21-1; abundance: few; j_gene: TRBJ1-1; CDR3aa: CASSFRDKVVTEAFF; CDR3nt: TGTGCCAGCAGCTTCCGAGACAAGGTTGTCACTGAAGCTTTCTTT
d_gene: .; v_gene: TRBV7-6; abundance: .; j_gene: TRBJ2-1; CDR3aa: CASSDQRGARGNEQFF; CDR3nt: TGTGCCAGCAGCGACCAACGGGGGGCGCGGGGTAATGAGCAGTTCTTC
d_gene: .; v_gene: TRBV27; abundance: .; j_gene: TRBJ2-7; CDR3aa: CASSLGARYEQYF; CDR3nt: TGTGCCAGCAGTTTAGGGGCGAGGTACGAGCAGTACTTC
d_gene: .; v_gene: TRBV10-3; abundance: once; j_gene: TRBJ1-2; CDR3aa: CAISSGLLYCYTF; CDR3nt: TGTGCCATCAGCTCCGGGCTCCTCTACTGCTACACCTTC
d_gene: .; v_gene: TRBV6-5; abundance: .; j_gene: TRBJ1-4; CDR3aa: CASSYTSDLRGKLFF; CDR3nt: TGTGCCAGCAGTTACACCTCGGACCTTCGAGGAAAACTGTTTTTT
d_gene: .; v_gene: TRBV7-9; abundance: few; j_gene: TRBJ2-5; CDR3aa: CASSPDSTQRGTQYF; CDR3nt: TGTGCCAGCAGCCCCGACAGCACCCAAAGAGGGACCCAGTACTTC